A selection of T cell receptor beta chains follows, all from one sample in a study of cytomegalovirus exposure and HLA in healthy donors. Generated by immunoSEQ multiplex PCR, the TCRdb table keeps only in-frame clones and is missing some. The data show 90,000 to 100,000 clones, less than 85% seen once. The material sequenced was PBMCs. The receptors shown here come from a woman aged 60-70 years in good health and CMV-seropositive. The CDR3 runs from the conserved cysteine through the conserved F or W. The D gene is left open where the match is weak. Clone size is stated in some rows and not others, as once, few, many or a class when expanded.

TRBV18,NA,TRBJ2-3,NA,CASSQPNRRTSTDTQYF,TGTGCCAGCTCTCAACCAAACAGACGAACTAGCACAGATACGCAGTATTTT
TRBV6-5,NA,TRBJ1-1,few,CASSYSGGEAFF,TGTGCCAGCAGTTACTCTGGAGGGGAAGCTTTCTTT
TRBV6-1,TRBD1,TRBJ1-5,few,CASSVDRGDQPQHF,TGTGCCAGCAGTGTGGACAGGGGAGATCAGCCCCAGCATTTT
TRBV7-9,NA,TRBJ1-4,NA,CASSRKSTTTNEKLFF,TGTGCCAGCAGCCGTAAGAGTACCACAACTAATGAAAAACTGTTTTTT
TRBV20-1,NA,TRBJ1-1,NA,CSVILNTEAFF,TGCAGTGTTATCCTGAACACTGAAGCTTTCTTT
TRBV12-5,TRBD1,TRBJ1-1,few,CASGSTTGEMTEAFF,TGTGCTAGTGGTTCGACGACAGGGGAAATGACTGAAGCTTTCTTT
TRBV19,TRBD1,TRBJ2-1,NA,CASRARDSYNEQFF,TGTGCCAGTAGGGCACGGGACAGTTACAATGAGCAGTTCTTC
TRBV7-9,TRBD2,TRBJ2-3,NA,CASSRASGRADTQYF,TGTGCCAGCAGCCGGGCTAGCGGGAGGGCAGATACGCAGTATTTT
TRBV7-2,NA,TRBJ2-7,NA,CASSLDWRNYEQYF,TGTGCCAGCAGCTTAGACTGGAGAAACTACGAGCAGTACTTC
TRBV7-8,TRBD2,TRBJ2-1,NA,CASSSPVGGGWNEQFF,TGTGCCAGCAGCTCCCCGGTTGGGGGGGGTTGGAATGAGCAGTTCTTC
TRBV6-5,NA,TRBJ2-7,NA,CASRSTGVYEQYF,TGTGCCAGCAGATCGACAGGAGTCTACGAGCAGTACTTC
TRBV7-9,NA,TRBJ1-1,few,CASSPSMNTEAFF,TGTGCCAGCAGCCCATCCATGAACACTGAAGCTTTCTTT
TRBV19,TRBD1,TRBJ1-1,few,CASSRRQGGTEAFF,TGTGCCAGTAGCAGACGACAGGGGGGCACTGAAGCTTTCTTT
TRBV27,NA,TRBJ2-5,NA,CASSDTGSGETQYF,TGTGCCAGCAGCGATACTGGCTCAGGGGAGACCCAGTACTTC
TRBV28,NA,TRBJ2-2,NA,CASSSNRVGGELFF,TGTGCCAGCAGTTCAAACAGGGTTGGCGGGGAGCTGTTTTTT
TRBV27,TRBD2,TRBJ2-7,NA,CASSKKGGPVYEQYF,TGTGCCAGCAGTAAGAAGGGAGGGCCAGTCTACGAGCAGTACTTC
TRBV18,TRBD2,TRBJ2-3,NA,CASSPRTRTDTQYF,TGTGCCAGCTCACCGCGGACTAGGACAGATACGCAGTATTTT
TRBV27,TRBD2,TRBJ2-7,few,CASSSGLAGGPYEQYF,TGTGCCAGCAGTTCCGGACTAGCGGGAGGCCCATACGAGCAGTACTTC
TRBV6-1,NA,TRBJ1-3,NA,CASSEIWTNPTYF,TGTGCCAGCAGTGAAATTTGGACAAATCCCACCTATTTT
TRBV7-9,NA,TRBJ1-2,NA,CASSLAGGDGYTF,TGTGCCAGCAGCTTAGCGGGGGGGGACGGCTACACCTTC
TRBV4-2,NA,TRBJ1-2,NA,CASSQESAGYYGYTF,TGTGCCAGCAGCCAAGAATCAGCAGGATACTATGGCTACACCTTC
TRBV5-1,NA,TRBJ2-3,NA,CASSLSGSSTDTQYF,TGCGCCAGCAGCTTATCGGGTTCAAGCACAGATACGCAGTATTTT
TRBV19,TRBD2,TRBJ2-7,NA,CASSIGLAGAEQYF,TGTGCCAGTAGTATAGGACTAGCGGGAGCCGAGCAGTACTTC